This TCR beta chain appears in the sequencing data of a study of blood T cell repertoires in COVID-19. Background on the study: T cells, B-cell-depleted T cells, or PBMCs supplied cDNA or gDNA.

Individuals drawn from under 30 US areas were roughly 18 to 89 years old. Two negative PCRs, clearance, or symptom resolution were required of recovered Cohort 3 donors. In the source study's methods: Estimated nucleated cell counts came from reference gene primer amplification. Method: immunoSEQ multiplex PCR; TCRdb's copy keeps in-frame clones and lacks some. V and J calls and clone size follow that table, whereas D and trimming were derived from the DNA. The data hold 110,000 to 150,000 clones, with about four fifths observed a single time. Per the germline V gene, CDR1 is MNHEY and CDR2 is SMNVEV (reference sequence). The CDR3 covers 16 residues. Between the trimmed V and J ends, which lost 5 bases and 0 bases, there was a span of 16 bases.

The sequenced sample consisted of PBMCs or T cells enriched from blood (not recorded which). The genes are TRBV27 and TRBJ1-1; TRBD1 is a possible D gene (6 bases). This receptor was identified in a man aged 45-60 years who had recovered from COVID-19. The CDR3, as DNA: TGTGCCAGCAGTCATCCGGGGGGCCCAATGAACACTGAAGCTTTCTTT. Translation gives CASSHPGGPMNTEAFF.